These 10 T cell receptor beta chains were sequenced from one sample in a study of shared clonotypes between healthy human individuals. Here immunoSEQ multiplex PCR was the method, and the copy in TCRdb shows in-frame clones only, minus some. The data show fewer than 3 million clones, about 90% seen once. Material for sequencing was naive CD4+ T cells from PBMCs. The subset was: CD45RA+ positively selected. All receptors derive from a man aged 18 to 35 in good health. Some clones in this sample may be carry-over from other donors' samples.

This chain joins TRBV5-1 and TRBJ2-3; D possibly corresponds to TRBD1 (6 bases). Trimming pared 2 bases from V and 1 base from J, leaving 11 bases between. The CDR3 sequence is 15 residues long. Looked up from germline, CDR1 is SGHRS and CDR2 is YFSETQ. CDR3 coding DNA: TGCGCCAGCAGCTTACAGGGTTTTGGCACAGATACGCAGTATTTT. It encodes CASSLQGFGTDTQYF. Using reference TRBV5-1 and TRBJ2-3 for the parts outside the CDR3, the full variable domain is KAGVTQTPRYLIKTRGQQVTLSCSPISGHRSVSWYQQTPGQGLQFLFEYFSETQRNKGNFPGRFSGRQFSNSRSEMNVSTLELGDSALYLCASSLQGFGTDTQYFGPGTRLTVL.

V and J are TRBV7-2 and TRBJ1-1; D possibly corresponds to TRBD1 (5 bases). Germline V gives CDR1 SGHTA, CDR2 FQGNSA. Trimming took 5 bases from V and 0 from J, leaving 7 bases between them. The CDR3 is made up of 13 amino acids. CDR3 sequence (DNA): TGTGCCAGCAGCATGACAGTGAACACTGAAGCTTTCTTT. Its protein is CASSMTVNTEAFF.

The chain joins TRBV28 to TRBJ1-2; the D gene is possibly TRBD1 (5 bases). V was pared by 2 bases and J by 9 bases, with 13 bases between. The CDR3 runs to 13 residues. Germline assignment: CDR1 MDHEN and CDR2 SYDVKM. The CDR3 protein is CASSLAGPLRYTF. CDR3 in DNA: TGTGCCAGCAGTTTAGCGGGACCCTTGCGCTACACCTTC.

This chain's CDR3 is CASSLFHAAGNEQFF. In DNA form, the CDR3 reads TGCGCCAGCAGCTTGTTCCATGCTGCGGGCAATGAGCAGTTCTTC. The chain combines TRBV5-1 with TRBJ2-1; tentative D call: TRBD2 (5 bases). Germline loops: CDR1 SGHRS, CDR2 YFSETQ. The CDR3 sequence is 15 residues long. Trimming took off 1 base at V and 6 bases at J, with 14 bases between the two ends. Full variable domain (missing parts from reference TRBV5-1 and TRBJ2-1): KAGVTQTPRYLIKTRGQQVTLSCSPISGHRSVSWYQQTPGQGLQFLFEYFSETQRNKGNFPGRFSGRQFSNSRSEMNVSTLELGDSALYLCASSLFHAAGNEQFFGPGTRLTVL.

V gene TRBV5-6 combines with J gene TRBJ1-1, with 8 positions matching TRBD1. Trimming at V came to 3 bases and at J to 3 bases, leaving 7 bases not matched to a gene. CDR1 is SGHDT, CDR2 YYEEEE, per germline. The CDR3 contains 15 residues. The CDR3 sequence: CASSYSGGAHTEAFF. In DNA form, the CDR3 reads TGTGCCAGCAGCTACTCAGGGGGCGCACACACTGAAGCTTTCTTT.

The chain carries TRBV5-1 and TRBJ1-2; D perhaps matches TRBD1 (6 bases). Germline V gene sequence: CDR1 SGHRS, CDR2 YFSETQ. With 1 base removed from V and 8 bases from J, the gap between germline ends came to 15 bases. The CDR3 extends over 14 amino acids. The CDR3 DNA is TGCGCCAGCAGCTTGACAGCCGGGGGGCGAGGCTACACCTTC. Translated, it gives CASSLTAGGRGYTF. The whole variable domain, remainder taken from reference TRBV5-1 and TRBJ1-2, is KAGVTQTPRYLIKTRGQQVTLSCSPISGHRSVSWYQQTPGQGLQFLFEYFSETQRNKGNFPGRFSGRQFSNSRSEMNVSTLELGDSALYLCASSLTAGGRGYTFGSGTRLTVV.

V and J are TRBV28 and TRBJ2-5; TRBD1 agrees at 9 bases. The germline V gene encodes CDR1 MDHEN and CDR2 SYDVKM. The CDR3 sequence is 14 residues long. Trimming cost V 5 bases and J 0 bases; bases outside gene matches: 1. In DNA form, the CDR3 reads TGTGCCAGCAGTCGGGACAGGGACCAAGAGACCCAGTACTTC. Its protein is CASSRDRDQETQYF.

A single count supports this clone. The chain carries TRBV6-1 and TRBJ2-3; 7 positions agree with TRBD2. J was trimmed by 6 bases and V by 10 bases; bases with no gene match: 16. This CDR3 has 15 residues. Germline CDR1 reads MNHNS; CDR2 reads SASEGT. The CDR3 DNA reads TGTGCCACCGGGGAGGGACTGTTTTTTGTGGATACGCAGTATTTT. Amino acids: CATGEGLFFVDTQYF.

Of note for this clone: The junction and the germline gene differ at one end; a read error may be behind it. The chain joins TRBV5-8 to TRBJ2-6; D perhaps matches TRBD1 (5 bases). Germline CDR1 is SGHTS and CDR2 is YDEGEE. The CDR3 has 16 residues. The CDR3 region is CASSFPKGSGANVLTF. CDR3 coding DNA: TGTGCCAGCAGCTTTCCAAAGGGCTCTGGGGCCAACGTCCTGACCTTC.

The V call is TRBV6-1, the J call TRBJ1-3; a possible D gene is TRBD1 (6 bases). Germline V gene sequence: CDR1 MNHNS, CDR2 SASEGT. V dropped 8 bases and J dropped 11 bases, with 13 bases sitting between them. This CDR3 region has 11 residues. The CDR3 sequence: CASGGQFPIYF. In DNA, the CDR3 is TGTGCCAGCGGAGGACAGTTCCCCATATATTTT.